This T cell receptor beta chain originates from a study of human T cells and chemical hapten exposure. V lost 6 bases and J lost 3; bases outside the gene matches: 9. The germline V gene has CDR1 KGHSH and CDR2 LQKENI. This CDR3 is built from 15 residues. Time point defined: pre-sensitization, week 0. Treatment defined: therapeutic diphenylcyclopropenone sensitization with weekly scalp DPC. Ahead of applying each patch test, blood was sampled. TCRdb redid the calling of the RACE reads with MiXCR, one entry per CDR3 protein. In the table there are roughly 380,000 distinct CDR3 sequences, less than 6.5% of which are singletons.

The chain carries TRBV18 and TRBJ2-3; TRBD2 matches 7 bases. The clonotype originates from a woman in her forties or fifties with alopecia areata. Some clones in this sample may be carry-over from other donors' samples. The sequencing used whole blood, collected in connection with sensitization to the hapten diphenylcyclopropenone (DPC). CDR3 protein: CASSPLPGLTDTQYF. DNA for the CDR3: TGTGCCAGCTCCCCGCTCCCGGGACTAACAGATACGCAGTATTTT.